The TCR beta chain under discussion was sequenced for a study of T cells after yellow fever vaccination. Germline V gene lookup returns CDR1 DFQATT and CDR2 SNEGSKA (reference sequence). With V trimmed by 3 bases and J by 3 bases, 6 bases remained unmatched. The CDR3 extends over 15 amino acids. Template-switching 5'RACE yielded the TCR cDNA; a universal primer site and UMIs were added in the process. One entry per CDR3 protein results from TCRdb running MiXCR on the 5' RACE reads. The repertoire includes 300,000 to 350,000 distinct CDR3 sequences, around 3.9% of them detected once, and roughly 26% sits in the top ten. A note on this clonotype: What it binds is not known.

Study conclusions and caveats: Post-booster repertoires again held most primary-vaccination clones (approximately 96% CD4, about 88% CD8). Only a small proportion of the clonotypes turned up in both the CD4 and the CD8 compartments, likely arising from convergent recombination.

This clonotype was obtained from a man aged 18 to 30 who received the YFV17D yellow fever vaccine. V gene TRBV20-1 combines with J gene TRBJ1-5, with TRBD1 matching 9 bases. The material sequenced was PBMCs, taken 5 days after the yellow fever booster vaccination. This CDR3 reads CSASLGTGFNQPQHF. The CDR3 DNA is TGCAGTGCTAGTTTGGGGACAGGGTTCAATCAGCCCCAGCATTTT.